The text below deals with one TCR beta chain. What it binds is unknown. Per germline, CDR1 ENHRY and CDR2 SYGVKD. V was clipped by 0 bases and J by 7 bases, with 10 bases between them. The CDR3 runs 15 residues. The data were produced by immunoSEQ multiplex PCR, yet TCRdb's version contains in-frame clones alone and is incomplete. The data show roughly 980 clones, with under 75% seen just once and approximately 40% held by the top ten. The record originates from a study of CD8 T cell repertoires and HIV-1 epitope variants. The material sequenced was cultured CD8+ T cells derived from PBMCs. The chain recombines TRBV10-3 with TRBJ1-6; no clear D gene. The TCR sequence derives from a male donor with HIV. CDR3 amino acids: CAISESIGGNSPLHF. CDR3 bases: TGTGCCATCAGTGAGTCGATAGGCGGGAATTCACCCCTCCACTTT.